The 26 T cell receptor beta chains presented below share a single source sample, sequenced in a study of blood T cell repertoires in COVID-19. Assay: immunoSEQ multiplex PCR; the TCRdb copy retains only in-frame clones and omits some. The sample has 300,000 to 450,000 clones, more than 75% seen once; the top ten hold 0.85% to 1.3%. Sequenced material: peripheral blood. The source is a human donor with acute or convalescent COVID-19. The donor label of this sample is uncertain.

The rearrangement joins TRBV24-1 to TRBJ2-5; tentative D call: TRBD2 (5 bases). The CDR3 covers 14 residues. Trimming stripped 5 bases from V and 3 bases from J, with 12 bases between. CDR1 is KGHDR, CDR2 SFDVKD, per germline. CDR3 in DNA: TGTGCCACCAGTGTAGATGGAGGTGAAGAGACCCAGTACTTC. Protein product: CATSVDGGEETQYF.

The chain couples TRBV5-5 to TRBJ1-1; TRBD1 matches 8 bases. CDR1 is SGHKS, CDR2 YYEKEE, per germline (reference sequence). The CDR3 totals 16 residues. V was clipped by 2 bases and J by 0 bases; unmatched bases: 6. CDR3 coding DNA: TGTGCCAGCAGCTTCAGGGGGCAACAGATGAACACTGAAGCTTTCTTT. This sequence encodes CASSFRGQQMNTEAFF.

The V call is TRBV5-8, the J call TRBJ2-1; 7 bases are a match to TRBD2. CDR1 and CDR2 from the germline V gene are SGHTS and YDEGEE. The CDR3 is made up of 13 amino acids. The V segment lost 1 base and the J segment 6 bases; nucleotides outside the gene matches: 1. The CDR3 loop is CASSLLAGNEQFF. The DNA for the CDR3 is TGTGCCAGCAGCTTGTTAGCGGGCAATGAGCAGTTCTTC. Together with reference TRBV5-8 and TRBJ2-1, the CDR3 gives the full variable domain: EAGVTQSPTHLIKTRGQQATLRCSPISGHTSVYWYQQALGLGLQFLLWYDEGEERNRGNFPPRFSGRQFPNYSSELNVNALELEDSALYLCASSLLAGNEQFFGPGTRLTVL.

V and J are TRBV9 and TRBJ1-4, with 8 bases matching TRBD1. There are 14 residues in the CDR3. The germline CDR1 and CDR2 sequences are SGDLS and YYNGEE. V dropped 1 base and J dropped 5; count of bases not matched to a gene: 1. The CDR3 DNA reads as TGTGCCAGCAGCGTAAGGGACAGGAATGAAAAACTGTTTTTT. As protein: CASSVRDRNEKLFF.

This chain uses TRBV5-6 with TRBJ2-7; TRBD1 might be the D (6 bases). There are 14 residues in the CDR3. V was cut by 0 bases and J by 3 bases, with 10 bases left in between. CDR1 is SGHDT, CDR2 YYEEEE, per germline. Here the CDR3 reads CASSLGTGFYEQYF. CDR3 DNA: TGTGCCAGCAGCTTGGGCACAGGGTTCTACGAGCAGTACTTC.

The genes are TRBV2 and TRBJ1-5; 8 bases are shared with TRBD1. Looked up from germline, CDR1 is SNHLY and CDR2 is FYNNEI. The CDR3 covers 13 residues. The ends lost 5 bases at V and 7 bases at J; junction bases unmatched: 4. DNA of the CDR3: TGTGCCAGCAGTTACAGGGGGAGCCAGCCCCAGCATTTT. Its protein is CASSYRGSQPQHF.

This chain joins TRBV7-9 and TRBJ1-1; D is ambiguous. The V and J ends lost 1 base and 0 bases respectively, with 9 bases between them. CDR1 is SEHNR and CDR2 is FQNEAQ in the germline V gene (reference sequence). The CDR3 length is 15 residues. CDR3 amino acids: CASSLGGVMNTEAFF. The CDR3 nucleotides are TGTGCCAGCAGCTTAGGAGGAGTTATGAACACTGAAGCTTTCTTT.

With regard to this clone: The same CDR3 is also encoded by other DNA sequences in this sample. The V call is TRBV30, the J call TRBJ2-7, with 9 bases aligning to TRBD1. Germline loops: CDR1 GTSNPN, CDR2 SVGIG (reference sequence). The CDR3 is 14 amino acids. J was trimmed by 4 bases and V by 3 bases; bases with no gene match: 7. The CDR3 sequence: CAWRARDRAYEQYF. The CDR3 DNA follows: TGTGCCTGGAGGGCCCGGGACAGGGCGTACGAGCAGTACTTC.

CDR3 sequence: CASSDWDIGYGYTF. CDR3 nucleotides: TGTGCCAGCAGTGATTGGGACATCGGCTATGGCTACACCTTC. This sequence joins TRBV2 and TRBJ1-2; possibly TRBD1 for D (6 bases). The CDR3 is 14 amino acids. Germline-derived CDR1 and CDR2 are SNHLY and FYNNEI. Trimming shortened V by 3 bases and J by 4 bases, and 12 bases separated the two germline ends.

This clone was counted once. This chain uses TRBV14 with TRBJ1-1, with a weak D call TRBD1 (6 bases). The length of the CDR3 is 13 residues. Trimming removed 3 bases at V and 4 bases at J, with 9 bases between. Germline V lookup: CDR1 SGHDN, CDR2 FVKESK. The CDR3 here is CASSQTGRTEAFF. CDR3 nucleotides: TGTGCCAGCAGCCAGACAGGTCGCACTGAAGCTTTCTTT.

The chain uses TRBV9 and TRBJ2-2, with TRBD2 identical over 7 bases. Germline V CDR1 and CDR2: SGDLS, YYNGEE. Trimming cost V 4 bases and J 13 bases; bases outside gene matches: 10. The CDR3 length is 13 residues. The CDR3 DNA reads TGTGCCAGCAGCCCGGGGGACTATTCAGGGCTGTTTTTT. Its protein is CASSPGDYSGLFF. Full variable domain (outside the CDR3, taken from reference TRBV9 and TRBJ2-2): DSGVTQTPKHLITATGQRVTLRCSPRSGDLSVYWYQQSLDQGLQFLIQYYNGEERAKGNILERFSAQQFPDLHSELNLSSLELGDSALYFCASSPGDYSGLFFGEGSRLTVL.

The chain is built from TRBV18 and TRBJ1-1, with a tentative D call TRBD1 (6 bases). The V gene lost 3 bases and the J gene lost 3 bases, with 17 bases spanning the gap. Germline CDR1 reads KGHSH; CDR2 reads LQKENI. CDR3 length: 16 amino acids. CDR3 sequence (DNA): TGTGCCAGCTCACCTCAGGGGACGAGGGTAGACACTGAAGCTTTCTTT. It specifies CASSPQGTRVDTEAFF.

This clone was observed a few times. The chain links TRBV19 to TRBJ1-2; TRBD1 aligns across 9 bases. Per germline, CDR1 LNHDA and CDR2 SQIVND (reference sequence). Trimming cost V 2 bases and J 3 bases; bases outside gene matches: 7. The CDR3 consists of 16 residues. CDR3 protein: CASSIRGRTGDYGYTF. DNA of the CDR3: TGTGCCAGTAGTATAAGAGGAAGGACAGGGGACTATGGCTACACCTTC.

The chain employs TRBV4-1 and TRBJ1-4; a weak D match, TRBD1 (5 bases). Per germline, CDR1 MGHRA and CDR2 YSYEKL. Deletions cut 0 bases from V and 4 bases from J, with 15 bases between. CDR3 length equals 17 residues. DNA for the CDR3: TGCGCCAGCAGCCAAGATCGGCGGACAAAGGTTAATGAAAAACTGTTTTTT. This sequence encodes CASSQDRRTKVNEKLFF.

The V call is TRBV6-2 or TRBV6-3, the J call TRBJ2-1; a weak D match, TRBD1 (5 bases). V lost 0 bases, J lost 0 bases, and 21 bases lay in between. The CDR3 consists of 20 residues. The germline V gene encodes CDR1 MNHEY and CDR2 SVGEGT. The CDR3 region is CASSYSNTGNPGSSYNEQFF. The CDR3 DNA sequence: TGTGCCAGCAGTTACTCGAACACAGGTAATCCGGGTAGCTCCTACAATGAGCAGTTCTTC.

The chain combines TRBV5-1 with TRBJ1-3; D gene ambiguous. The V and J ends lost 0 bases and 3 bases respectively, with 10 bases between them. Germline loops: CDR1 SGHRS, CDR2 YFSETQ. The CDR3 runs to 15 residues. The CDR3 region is CASSLGASNGNTIYF. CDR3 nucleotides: TGCGCCAGCAGCTTGGGAGCATCTAATGGAAACACCATATATTTT.

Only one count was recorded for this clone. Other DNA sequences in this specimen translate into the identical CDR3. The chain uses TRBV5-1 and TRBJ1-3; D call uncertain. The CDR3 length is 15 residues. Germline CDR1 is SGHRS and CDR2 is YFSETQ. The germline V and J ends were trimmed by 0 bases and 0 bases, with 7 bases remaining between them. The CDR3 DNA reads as TGCGCCAGCAGCTTGGGAGATCTCTCTGGAAACACCATATATTTT. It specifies CASSLGDLSGNTIYF.

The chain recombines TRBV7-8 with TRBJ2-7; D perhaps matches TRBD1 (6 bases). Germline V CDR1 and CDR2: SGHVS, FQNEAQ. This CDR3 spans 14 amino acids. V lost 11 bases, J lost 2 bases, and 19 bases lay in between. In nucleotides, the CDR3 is TGTGCCGTCAGCCGGCAGGGGCAAACCTACGAGCAGTACTTC. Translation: CAVSRQGQTYEQYF. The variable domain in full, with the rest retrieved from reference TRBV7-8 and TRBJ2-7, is GAGVSQSPRYKVAKRGQDVALRCDPISGHVSLFWYQQALGQGPEFLTYFQNEAQLDKSGLPSDRFFAERPEGSVSTLKIQRTQQEDSAVYLCAVSRQGQTYEQYFGPGTRLTVT.

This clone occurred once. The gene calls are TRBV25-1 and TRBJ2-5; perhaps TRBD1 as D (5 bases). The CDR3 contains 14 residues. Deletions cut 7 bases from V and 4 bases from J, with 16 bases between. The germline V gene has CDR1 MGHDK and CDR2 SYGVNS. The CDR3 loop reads CASTEGCQGETQYF. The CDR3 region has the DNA TGTGCCAGCACCGAAGGGTGTCAGGGAGAGACCCAGTACTTC.

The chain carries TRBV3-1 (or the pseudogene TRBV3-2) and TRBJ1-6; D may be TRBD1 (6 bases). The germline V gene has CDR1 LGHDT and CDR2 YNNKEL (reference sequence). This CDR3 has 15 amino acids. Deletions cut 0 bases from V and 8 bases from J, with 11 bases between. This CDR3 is CASSQERGLYSPLHF. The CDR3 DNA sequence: TGTGCCAGCAGCCAAGAAAGGGGGTTGTATTCACCCCTCCACTTT.

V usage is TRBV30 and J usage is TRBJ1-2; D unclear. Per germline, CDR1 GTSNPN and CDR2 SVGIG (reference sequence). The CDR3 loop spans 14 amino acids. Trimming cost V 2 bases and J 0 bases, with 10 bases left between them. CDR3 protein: CAWSPRTSNYGYTF. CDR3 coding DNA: TGTGCCTGGAGTCCTCGCACTTCTAACTATGGCTACACCTTC.

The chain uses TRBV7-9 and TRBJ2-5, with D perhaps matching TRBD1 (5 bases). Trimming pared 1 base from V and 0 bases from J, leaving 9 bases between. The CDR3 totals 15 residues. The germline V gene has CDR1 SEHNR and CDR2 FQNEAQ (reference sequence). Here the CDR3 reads CASSLGQTYQETQYF. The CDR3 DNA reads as TGTGCCAGCAGCTTAGGACAGACGTACCAAGAGACCCAGTACTTC.

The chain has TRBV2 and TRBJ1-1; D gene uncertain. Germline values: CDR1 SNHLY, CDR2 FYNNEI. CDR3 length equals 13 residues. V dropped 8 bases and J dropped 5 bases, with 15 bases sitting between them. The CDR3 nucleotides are TGTGCCAGCTGTAGATTAGGGAGGACTGAAGCTTTCTTT. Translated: CASCRLGRTEAFF.

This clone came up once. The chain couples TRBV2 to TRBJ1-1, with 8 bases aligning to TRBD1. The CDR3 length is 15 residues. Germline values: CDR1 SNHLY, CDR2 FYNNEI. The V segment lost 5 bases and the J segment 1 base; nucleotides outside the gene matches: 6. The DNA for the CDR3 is TGTGCCAGCAGTTGGGTTGGACAGGGGAACACTGAAGCTTTCTTT. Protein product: CASSWVGQGNTEAFF.

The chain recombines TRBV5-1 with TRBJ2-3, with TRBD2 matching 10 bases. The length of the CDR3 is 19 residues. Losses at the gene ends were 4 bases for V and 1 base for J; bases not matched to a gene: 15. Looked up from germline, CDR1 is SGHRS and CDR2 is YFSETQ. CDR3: CASSPAAGGSGLGTDTQYF. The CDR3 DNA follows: TGCGCCAGCAGCCCCGCAGCGGGGGGGAGTGGGCTTGGCACAGATACGCAGTATTTT.

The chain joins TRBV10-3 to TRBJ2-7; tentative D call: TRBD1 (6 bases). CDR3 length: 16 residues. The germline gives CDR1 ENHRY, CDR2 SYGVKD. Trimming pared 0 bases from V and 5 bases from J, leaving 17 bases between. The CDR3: CAISESGAPRFDEQYF. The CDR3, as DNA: TGTGCCATCAGTGAGTCGGGGGCCCCTCGTTTCGACGAGCAGTACTTC.